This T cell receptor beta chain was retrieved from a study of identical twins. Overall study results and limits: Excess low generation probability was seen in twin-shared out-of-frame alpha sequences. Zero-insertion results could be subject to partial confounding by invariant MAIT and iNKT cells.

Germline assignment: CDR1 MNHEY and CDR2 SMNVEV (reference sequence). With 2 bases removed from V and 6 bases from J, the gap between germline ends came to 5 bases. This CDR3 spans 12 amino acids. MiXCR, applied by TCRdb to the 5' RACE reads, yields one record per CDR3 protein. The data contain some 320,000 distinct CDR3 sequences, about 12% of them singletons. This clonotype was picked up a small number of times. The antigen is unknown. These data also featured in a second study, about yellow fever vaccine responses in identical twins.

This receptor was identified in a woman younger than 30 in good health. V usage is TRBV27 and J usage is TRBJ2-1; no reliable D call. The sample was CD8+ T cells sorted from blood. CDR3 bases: TGTGCCAGCAGTTTACCTAGCAATGAGCAGTTCTTC. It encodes CASSLPSNEQFF.